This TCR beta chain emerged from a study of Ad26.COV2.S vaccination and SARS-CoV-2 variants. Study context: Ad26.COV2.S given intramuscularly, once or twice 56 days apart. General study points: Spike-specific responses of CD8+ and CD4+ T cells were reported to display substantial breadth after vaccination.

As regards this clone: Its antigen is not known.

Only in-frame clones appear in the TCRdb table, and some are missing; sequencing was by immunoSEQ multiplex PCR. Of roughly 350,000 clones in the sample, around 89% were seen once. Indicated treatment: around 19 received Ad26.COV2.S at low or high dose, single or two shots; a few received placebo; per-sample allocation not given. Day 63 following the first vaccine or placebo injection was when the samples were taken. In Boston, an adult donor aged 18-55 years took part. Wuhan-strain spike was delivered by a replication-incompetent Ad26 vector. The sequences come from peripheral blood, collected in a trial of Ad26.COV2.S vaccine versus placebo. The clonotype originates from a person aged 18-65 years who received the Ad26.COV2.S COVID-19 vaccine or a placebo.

The CDR3 bases are TGTGCCAGCAGCTCCGACAGGAACACCGGGGAGCTGTTTTTT. Residues: CASSSDRNTGELFF. V and J are TRBV9 and TRBJ2-2, with D possibly being TRBD1 (5 bases). The germline V and J ends were trimmed by 4 bases and 1 base, with 8 bases remaining between them. CDR1 is SGDLS, CDR2 YYNGEE, per germline. CDR3 size: 14 residues.